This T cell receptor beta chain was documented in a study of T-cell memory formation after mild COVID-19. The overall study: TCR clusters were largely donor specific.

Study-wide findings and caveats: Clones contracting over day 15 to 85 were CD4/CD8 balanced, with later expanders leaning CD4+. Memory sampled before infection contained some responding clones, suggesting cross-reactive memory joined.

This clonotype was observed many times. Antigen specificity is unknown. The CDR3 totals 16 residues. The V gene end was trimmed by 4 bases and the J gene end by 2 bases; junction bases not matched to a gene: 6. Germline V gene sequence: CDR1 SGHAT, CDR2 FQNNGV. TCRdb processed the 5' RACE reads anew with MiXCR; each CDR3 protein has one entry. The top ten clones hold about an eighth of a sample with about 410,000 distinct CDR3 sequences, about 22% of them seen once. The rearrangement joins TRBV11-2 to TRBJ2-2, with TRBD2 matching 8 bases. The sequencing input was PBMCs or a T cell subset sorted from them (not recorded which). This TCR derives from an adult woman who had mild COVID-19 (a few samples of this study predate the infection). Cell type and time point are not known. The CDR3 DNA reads TGTGCCAGCAGCTCCAGGACTAGCTTAAACACCGGGGAGCTGTTTTTT. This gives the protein CASSSRTSLNTGELFF.